These 4 T cell receptor beta chains share one sample of origin, sequenced in a study of T cell responses to AZD1222 COVID-19 vaccine. Data came from immunoSEQ multiplex PCR; TCRdb stores just in-frame clones and leaves some out. Counted here are about 75,000 clones, roughly 84% occurring once; the ten biggest clones make up roughly 18%. The sample here was peripheral blood, taken 28 days after the second AZD1222 dose. The origin of the receptors is an adult who received the AZD1222 COVID-19 vaccine.

The chain is built from TRBV11-2 and TRBJ1-1, with 10 bases identical to TRBD1. Unmatched junction bases numbered 7, after V lost 5 bases and J lost 4 bases. The CDR3 totals 15 residues. CDR1 and CDR2 from the germline V gene are SGHAT and FQNNGV. The DNA for the CDR3 is TGTGCCAGCAGCCGGTCCCGGGACAGGGGCACTGAAGCTTTCTTT. It specifies CASSRSRDRGTEAFF.

This clone was picked up a small number of times. The J gene is TRBJ1-3, the V gene TRBV30; TRBD1 matches 7 bases. The V segment lost 6 bases and the J segment 2 bases; nucleotides outside the gene matches: 4. Per the germline V gene, CDR1 is GTSNPN and CDR2 is SVGIG (reference sequence). This CDR3 spans 13 amino acids. This CDR3 reads CACDRETGNTIYF. Here the CDR3 DNA reads TGTGCCTGCGACAGGGAAACTGGAAACACCATATATTTT.

The chain recombines TRBV7-3 with TRBJ2-1; 7 bases align to TRBD1. CDR1 is SGHTA, CDR2 FQGTGA, per germline. The CDR3 runs to 14 residues. V lost 5 bases and J lost 7; bases outside the gene matches: 8. CDR3 protein: CASSQTGSENEQFF. The CDR3 DNA follows: TGTGCCAGCAGCCAGACAGGGAGCGAAAATGAGCAGTTCTTC.

The chain combines TRBV11-2 with TRBJ2-5; tentative D call: TRBD1 (5 bases). Trimming stripped 3 bases from V and 7 bases from J, with 15 bases between. Germline CDR1 SGHAT, CDR2 FQNNGV. The CDR3 is 14 amino acids. The CDR3 sequence is CASSLGQAMGTQYF. CDR3 sequence (DNA): TGTGCCAGCAGCTTGGGGCAGGCGATGGGGACCCAGTACTTC.